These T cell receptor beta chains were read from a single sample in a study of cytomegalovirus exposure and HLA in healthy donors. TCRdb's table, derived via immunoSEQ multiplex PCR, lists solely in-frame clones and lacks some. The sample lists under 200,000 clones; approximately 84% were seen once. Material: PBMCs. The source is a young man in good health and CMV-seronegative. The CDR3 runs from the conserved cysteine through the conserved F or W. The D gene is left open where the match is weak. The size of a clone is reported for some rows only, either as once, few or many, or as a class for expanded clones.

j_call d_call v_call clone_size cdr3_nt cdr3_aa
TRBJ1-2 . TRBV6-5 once TGTGCCAGCAGTGTCTGGCCTCCTAACTATGGCTACACCTTC CASSVWPPNYGYTF
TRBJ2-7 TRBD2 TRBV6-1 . TGTGCCAGCAGTGAAGAAGATAGCGGGGGCTCCTACGAGCAGTACTTC CASSEEDSGGSYEQYF
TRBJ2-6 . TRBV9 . TGTGCCAGCAGTATAACAGGGTCCACCTTCTCTGGGGCCAACGTCCTGACTTTC CASSITGSTFSGANVLTF
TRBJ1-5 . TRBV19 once TGTGCCAGTAGTATTTTTCATATTGCGGGATTCAATCAGCCCCAGCATTTT CASSIFHIAGFNQPQHF
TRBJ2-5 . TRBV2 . TGTGCCAGCAGTGTAAACTTTCAAGAGACCCAGTACTTC CASSVNFQETQYF
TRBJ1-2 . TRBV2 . TGTGCCAGCAGGGTGGGGCAGCCCCTTAACTATGGCTACACCTTC CASRVGQPLNYGYTF
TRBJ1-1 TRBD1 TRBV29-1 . TGCAGCGTTGTTAGACAGGGAATGAACACTGAAGCTTTCTTT CSVVRQGMNTEAFF
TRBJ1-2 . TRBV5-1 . TGCGCCAGCAGCGTGTTTACAACTAACTATGGCTACACCTTC CASSVFTTNYGYTF
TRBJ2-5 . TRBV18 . TGTGCCAGCTCACCTTCAGGGCGGGAGACCCAGTACTTC CASSPSGRETQYF
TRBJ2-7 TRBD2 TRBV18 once TGTGCCAGCTCATCTAAGACTAGCGGGAAAACGAAGACCTACGAGCAGTACTTC CASSSKTSGKTKTYEQYF
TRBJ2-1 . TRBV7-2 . TGTGCCAGCAGCTTAGCGCGGGGCTCCTACAATGAGCAGTTCTTC CASSLARGSYNEQFF
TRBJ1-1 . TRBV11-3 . TGTGCCAGCAGCTTAGTGACAGGAGGCACTGAAGCTTTCTTT CASSLVTGGTEAFF
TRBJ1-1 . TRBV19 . TGTGCCAGTAGTACCAAACCCAGGGAAGGGAGGACTGAAGCTTTCTTT CASSTKPREGRTEAFF
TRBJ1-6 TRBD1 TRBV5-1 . TGCGCCAGCAGCTTGGCGACAGGGGGCGATCGGTCACCCCTCCACTTT CASSLATGGDRSPLHF
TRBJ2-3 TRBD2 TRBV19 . TGTGCCACCAAGCGGGAGCTTTACACAGATACGCAGTATTTT CATKRELYTDTQYF
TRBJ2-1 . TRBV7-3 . TGTGCCAGCAGCTTTGGGCCGAGCTCCTACAATGAGCAGTTCTTC CASSFGPSSYNEQFF
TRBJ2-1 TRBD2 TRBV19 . TGTGCCAGTAGTATCTTAGCGGGGGGCCGCAATGAGCAGTTCTTC CASSILAGGRNEQFF
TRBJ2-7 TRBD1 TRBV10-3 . TGTGCCATCGGGGACAGGTCGAATCACGAGCAGTACTTC CAIGDRSNHEQYF
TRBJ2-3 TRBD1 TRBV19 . TGTGCCAGTAGTTCACAGGGGGCAGGCACAGATACGCAGTATTTT CASSSQGAGTDTQYF
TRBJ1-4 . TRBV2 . TGTGCCAGCAACCAGTACGAGGATGAAAAACTGTTTTTT CASNQYEDEKLFF
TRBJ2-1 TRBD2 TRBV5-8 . TGTGCCAGCAGCGTAGGACTAGCGGGGGGACATTACAATGAGCAGTTCTTC CASSVGLAGGHYNEQFF
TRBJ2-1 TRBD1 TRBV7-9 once TGTTCCAGCAGCCTGACAGGGTGGGAGCAGTTCTTC CSSSLTGWEQFF